The 19 T cell receptor beta chains below come from one sample, sequenced in a study of T cell responses to AZD1222 COVID-19 vaccine. The protocol was immunoSEQ multiplex PCR, while the TCRdb copy is restricted to in-frame clones and leaves out a portion. The table lists tens of thousands of clones, 85% of them singletons. Source: peripheral blood, taken on day 0 of AZD1222 vaccination. All receptors come from an adult in good health.

The J gene is TRBJ2-3, the V gene TRBV11-1; 9 bases line up with TRBD2. The CDR3 spans 16 residues. V trimming: 4 bases; J trimming: 5 bases; junction bases outside the gene matches: 10. Germline CDR1 and CDR2: SGHAT and FQDESV (reference sequence). CDR3 sequence reads: CASSSRGSGGGDTQYF. The CDR3, as DNA: TGTGCCAGCAGCTCCCGGGGTAGCGGGGGTGGAGATACGCAGTATTTT.

The genes are TRBV7-2 and TRBJ2-1; no firm D call. CDR3 length equals 17 residues. Germline CDR1 reads SGHTA; CDR2 reads FQGNSA. The germline V and J ends were trimmed by 2 bases and 2 bases, with 16 bases remaining between them. DNA for the CDR3: TGTGCCAGCAGCTTACGGGCCACCGTAGGCACCTACAATGAGCAGTTCTTC. It is translated as CASSLRATVGTYNEQFF.

The J gene is TRBJ1-6, the V gene TRBV6-5; no reliable D call. Germline V gives CDR1 MNHEY, CDR2 SVGAGI. The germline V and J ends were trimmed by 2 bases and 0 bases, with 5 bases remaining between them. The CDR3 is 15 residues long. The CDR3: CASSYASSYNSPLHF. The DNA of the CDR3 is TGTGCCAGCAGTTACGCAAGCTCCTATAATTCACCCCTCCACTTT.

This chain joins TRBV6-5 and TRBJ2-5; D not resolved. Germline V gives CDR1 MNHEY, CDR2 SVGAGI. The CDR3 length is 14 residues. The V end was cut by 2 bases, the J end by 0 bases, with 7 bases between. CDR3 in DNA: TGTGCCAGCAGTTACCCTGGGGACCAAGAGACCCAGTACTTC. It translates to CASSYPGDQETQYF.

The rearrangement joins TRBV28 to TRBJ1-2; 8 positions match TRBD1. This CDR3 contains 13 residues. CDR1 and CDR2 from the germline V gene are MDHEN and SYDVKM. The trim removed 8 bases at V and 4 bases at J, leaving 6 bases unmatched. CDR3 sequence: CASEQGGAYGYTF. CDR3 DNA sequence: TGTGCCAGCGAACAGGGGGGGGCCTATGGCTACACCTTC.

This clone was observed once. The gene calls are TRBV6-2 or TRBV6-3 and TRBJ1-4; D might be TRBD1 (5 bases). The CDR3 length is 15 residues. The germline CDR1 and CDR2 sequences are MNHEY and SVGEGT. Trimming removed 0 bases at V and 7 bases at J, with 12 bases between. CDR3: CASSYSGGGAEKLFF. The CDR3 DNA sequence: TGTGCCAGCAGTTACTCCGGGGGAGGGGCTGAAAAACTGTTTTTT.

The chain couples TRBV19 to TRBJ1-1; no clear D gene. Germline values: CDR1 LNHDA, CDR2 SQIVND (reference sequence). V dropped 7 bases and J dropped 1 base, with 13 bases sitting between them. There are 14 residues in the CDR3. CDR3 coding DNA: TGTGCCAGTACCCTGAGTCGGACGAACACTGAAGCTTTCTTT. Translated, it gives CASTLSRTNTEAFF.

About this clone: One end of the junction fails to match germline, which may point to a read error. The V gene is TRBV7-8, the J gene TRBJ1-6; D is unresolved. Germline CDR1 and CDR2: SGHVS and FQNEAQ. The CDR3 covers 16 residues. CDR3 region: CASTLGLDSYNSPLHF. CDR3 bases: TGTGCCAGCACCTTAGGGTTAGACTCCTATAATTCACCCCTCCACTTT. Together with reference TRBV7-8 and TRBJ1-6, the CDR3 gives the full variable domain: GAGVSQSPRYKVAKRGQDVALRCDPISGHVSLFWYQQALGQGPEFLTYFQNEAQLDKSGLPSDRFFAERPEGSVSTLKIQRTQQEDSAVYLCASTLGLDSYNSPLHFGNGTRLTVT.

V gene TRBV6-2 or TRBV6-3 combines with J gene TRBJ1-5; maybe TRBD1 (5 bases). The V and J ends lost 0 bases and 2 bases respectively, with 11 bases between them. Germline lookup yields CDR1 MNHEY and CDR2 SVGEGT. The CDR3 contains 16 residues. CDR3 amino acids: CASSYSREGGNQPQHF. In DNA, the CDR3 is TGTGCCAGCAGTTACTCCAGGGAGGGAGGCAATCAGCCCCAGCATTTT.

The V and J genes are TRBV27 and TRBJ2-1; maybe TRBD2 (7 bases). Trimming took 1 base from V and 4 from J, leaving 11 bases between them. The CDR3 is made up of 15 amino acids. From germline, CDR1 is MNHEY and CDR2 SMNVEV (reference sequence). The CDR3 loop reads CASSLLGGAYNEQFF. The CDR3 DNA is TGTGCCAGCAGTTTATTGGGGGGGGCGTACAATGAGCAGTTCTTC.

V gene TRBV5-1 combines with J gene TRBJ2-5; D possibly uses TRBD1 or TRBD2 (5 bases each). CDR3 length: 14 amino acids. CDR1 is SGHRS, CDR2 YFSETQ, per germline. V lost 4 bases and J 6 bases, leaving 16 bases between the germline ends. The DNA of the CDR3 is TGCGCCAGCAGCATACCTACGGGGCTAAAGACCCAGTACTTC. This codes for CASSIPTGLKTQYF.

V and J are TRBV3-1 (or the pseudogene TRBV3-2) and TRBJ1-4, with unresolved D. Germline V gives CDR1 LGHDT, CDR2 YNNKEL (reference sequence). Deletions cut 1 base from V and 0 bases from J, with 6 bases between. CDR3 length: 15 residues. Here the CDR3 reads CASSQGLATNEKLFF. The CDR3 nucleotides read TGTGCCAGCAGCCAAGGACTCGCAACTAATGAAAAACTGTTTTTT.

This clone has a handful of counts. The CDR3 DNA sequence: TGTGCCAGCAGCTCCGGGGCCGAGATTTCGTACTTC. It encodes CASSSGAEISYF. The chain recombines TRBV5-5 with TRBJ2-7, with D perhaps matching TRBD1 or TRBD2 (5 bases each). V was cut by 3 bases and J by 12 bases, with 16 bases left in between. This CDR3 spans 12 amino acids. CDR1 SGHKS and CDR2 YYEKEE come from the germline V gene (reference sequence).

The V and J genes are TRBV18 and TRBJ1-2; no definite D call. Trimming pared 3 bases from V and 0 bases from J, leaving 11 bases between. Germline values: CDR1 KGHSH, CDR2 LQKENI. CDR3 size: 15 residues. The CDR3 nucleotides read TGTGCCAGCTCACCTGTGACGCAGGCTAACTATGGCTACACCTTC. This gives the protein CASSPVTQANYGYTF.

DNA of the CDR3: TGCGCCAGCAGCTTGGCCGCGCAGAGTCAGCCGGAGTACTTC. Its protein product is CASSLAAQSQPEYF. The chain joins TRBV5-1 to TRBJ2-7; no definite D call. The germline V gene encodes CDR1 SGHRS and CDR2 YFSETQ. V shed 0 bases and J shed 11 bases, with 18 bases lying between them. The CDR3 runs 14 residues.

The V gene is TRBV5-1, the J gene TRBJ2-3; no clear D gene. The CDR3 covers 14 residues. The germline V gene has CDR1 SGHRS and CDR2 YFSETQ. Trimming shortened V by 4 bases and J by 4 bases, and 13 bases separated the two germline ends. The CDR3 here is CASSPQLQADTQYF. The CDR3 bases are TGCGCCAGCAGCCCCCAGCTCCAGGCAGATACGCAGTATTTT.

J is TRBJ1-2 and V is TRBV12-3 or TRBV12-4; possibly TRBD1 for D (5 bases). This CDR3 comprises 13 residues. With 5 bases removed from V and 8 bases from J, the gap between germline ends came to 15 bases. The CDR3 coding sequence is TGTGCCAGCAGTCCCTGGGGTGGACACGGCTACACCTTC. Its protein product is CASSPWGGHGYTF.

V and J are TRBV5-4 and TRBJ2-5; 11 nucleotides align to TRBD2. The germline gives CDR1 SGHNT, CDR2 YYREEE (reference sequence). Trimming cost V 3 bases and J 1 base; bases outside gene matches: 5. The length of the CDR3 is 16 residues. The CDR3 DNA reads TGTGCCAGCAGCTCGGGACTAGCGGTTACCCAAGAGACCCAGTACTTC. Protein product: CASSSGLAVTQETQYF.

The V call is TRBV9, the J call TRBJ2-1; D is unclear. V shed 0 bases and J shed 5 bases, with 9 bases lying between them. This CDR3 region has 14 residues. The germline gives CDR1 SGDLS, CDR2 YYNGEE. The CDR3, as DNA: TGTGCCAGCAGCGTAGCGACCGCAGACAATGAGCAGTTCTTC. This codes for CASSVATADNEQFF.